These T cell receptor beta chains were read from a single sample in a study of blood T cells in healthy people across ages. TCRdb passed the 5' RACE reads through MiXCR, listing each CDR3 protein once. The sample holds over 950,000 distinct CDR3 sequences, just over 50% seen once. The sequenced sample was blood. Receptors were obtained from a woman aged 55-75 years in good health. CDR3s include the opening cysteine and the closing phenylalanine or tryptophan. A D gene is named only where the DNA matches it firmly.

J,V,D,CDR3
TRBJ2-7,TRBV28,.,CASRPGRSYEQYF
TRBJ2-1,TRBV7-9,.,CASSLGTAGYEQFF
.,TRBV6-1,.,CASSPVWTREETQYF
TRBJ1-5,TRBV12-3/TRBV12-4,.,CASSLAEGGGQPQHF
TRBJ2-2,TRBV21-1,.,CASSTARICWREGLNGELFF
TRBJ2-5,TRBV7-7,.,CASSPREQGTQYF
TRBJ2-1,TRBV7-9,TRBD2,CASGDYRSDEQFF
TRBJ2-7,TRBV7-2,.,CASSSPGEGEQYF
TRBJ2-1,TRBV3-1,.,CASSQENFNNEQFF
TRBJ1-2,TRBV6-5,TRBD1,CASSYGQGAGGYTF
TRBJ1-2,TRBV4-1,.,CASSQAGGYTF
TRBJ2-5,TRBV12-3/TRBV12-4,TRBD2,CASSLSLAGYSEQYF
TRBJ1-1,TRBV6-2/TRBV6-3,.,CASSYNLFGGTNTEAFF
TRBJ2-3,TRBV4-1,.,CASSPGPAGHTDTQYF
TRBJ1-2,TRBV12-3/TRBV12-4,TRBD1,CASRQTGSYGYTF
TRBJ1-2,TRBV5-1,.,CASSPWVGGGYTF
TRBJ2-7,TRBV2,TRBD2,CASRERIGLGGYEQYF